The 12 T cell receptor beta chains presented below share a single source sample, sequenced in a study of T cell responses to AZD1222 COVID-19 vaccine. Sequencing was performed with immunoSEQ multiplex PCR; in TCRdb, only in-frame clones are kept and a portion is missing. The sample has roughly 140,000 clones, around 86% seen once. The material was peripheral blood, obtained on day 0 of MenACWY control vaccination. The receptors come from an adult in good health.

The rearrangement links TRBV2 to TRBJ1-6; the D is unclear. The CDR3 extends over 14 amino acids. Germline-derived CDR1 and CDR2 are SNHLY and FYNNEI. V was cut by 4 bases and J by 6 bases, with 10 bases left in between. CDR3 coding DNA: TGTGCCAGCAGTGTGCAACCACTTAATTCACCCCTCCACTTT. It is translated as CASSVQPLNSPLHF.

The chain couples TRBV6-2 or TRBV6-3 to TRBJ2-7, with D perhaps matching TRBD2 (5 bases). The CDR3 contains 12 residues. Germline assignment: CDR1 MNHEY and CDR2 SVGEGT. The germline V and J ends were trimmed by 4 bases and 2 bases, with 6 bases remaining between them. For the CDR3, the DNA is TGTGCCAGCAGTTCGGGGACCTACGAGCAGTACTTC. Protein: CASSSGTYEQYF.

The chain combines TRBV21-1 with TRBJ1-2; TRBD1 is the table's D call, not checked against the DNA. TRBV21-1 is labeled a pseudogene. The CDR3 sequence is 13 residues long. In nucleotides, the CDR3 is TGTGCCAGCAGCAAAAGGGGGCGCTATGGCTACACCTTC. Its protein is CASSKRGRYGYTF.

The J gene is TRBJ2-7, the V gene TRBV6-1; D uncertain. The CDR3 consists of 15 residues. CDR1 is MNHNS and CDR2 is SASEGT in the germline V gene. Deletions cut 3 bases from V and 0 bases from J, with 12 bases between. CDR3 bases: TGTGCCAGCAGTGATGTGTGGGGTAGCTCCTACGAGCAGTACTTC. Translated: CASSDVWGSSYEQYF.

The rearrangement uses TRBV7-9 and TRBJ2-2; D unclear. V was shortened by 10 bases and J by 0 bases, with 9 bases between the two germline ends. The CDR3 runs to 13 residues. Per germline, CDR1 SEHNR and CDR2 FQNEAQ (reference sequence). The CDR3 coding sequence is TGTGCCACCCAATGGGCGAACACCGGGGAGCTGTTTTTT. This sequence encodes CATQWANTGELFF.

The chain recombines TRBV14 with TRBJ2-2; maybe TRBD2 (6 bases). This CDR3 contains 17 residues. The V gene lost 4 bases and the J gene lost 4 bases, with 19 bases spanning the gap. Germline-derived CDR1 and CDR2 are SGHDN and FVKESK. CDR3 DNA: TGTGCCAGCAGCCCGATTCAGGGAGGCCAGGGCACCGGGGAGCTGTTTTTT. As protein: CASSPIQGGQGTGELFF.

The chain combines TRBV6-7 with TRBJ2-5; possible D gene TRBD1, 6 bases. TRBV6-7 is labeled an ORF, and its function is uncertain. Trimming left V 2 bases short and J 4 bases short, with 14 bases between. The CDR3 spans 15 residues. The CDR3 nucleotides are TGTGCCAGCAGTTACGGGACCAAAGGGGGAGAGACCCAGTACTTC. Protein: CASSYGTKGGETQYF.

The J gene is TRBJ1-1, the V gene TRBV6-5, with 8 nucleotides matching TRBD1. The ends lost 4 bases at V and 4 bases at J; junction bases unmatched: 5. CDR1 and CDR2 (germline): MNHEY, SVGAGI. This CDR3 contains 14 residues. The CDR3: CASSSGQARTEAFF. In DNA form, the CDR3 reads TGTGCCAGCAGTTCGGGACAGGCGCGCACTGAAGCTTTCTTT.

This clone was found many times. The chain is built from TRBV12-5 and TRBJ1-2; D call uncertain. CDR3 length: 12 amino acids. Germline V gene sequence: CDR1 LGHNT, CDR2 FRNRAP. Trimming took 6 bases from V and 10 from J, leaving 15 bases between them. CDR3 bases: TGTGCTAGTGGAGCCAACAGACCGCCCTACACCTTC. Translation: CASGANRPPYTF.

This chain joins TRBV20-1 and TRBJ1-6; 9 nucleotides align to TRBD1. The CDR3 runs 15 residues. CDR1 is DFQATT and CDR2 is SNEGSKA in the germline V gene (reference sequence). V lost 3 bases, J lost 6 bases, and 6 bases stayed unmatched. The CDR3 DNA follows: TGCAGTGCTAGTCCCGGGACAGGGATTAATTCACCCCTCCACTTT. Amino acid sequence: CSASPGTGINSPLHF.

The chain joins TRBV10-3 to TRBJ1-2, with D possibly being TRBD1 (6 bases). The CDR3 spans 15 residues. The germline V gene has CDR1 ENHRY and CDR2 SYGVKD. Trimming removed 7 bases at V and 4 bases at J, with 19 bases between. Written as DNA, the CDR3 is TGTGCCATCACCAACGGCGGGGGCAAAAGCTATGGCTACACCTTC. Its protein product is CAITNGGGKSYGYTF.

J is TRBJ1-6 and V is TRBV9; D gene ambiguous. Trimming stripped 4 bases from V and 4 bases from J, with 18 bases between. CDR1 and CDR2 (germline): SGDLS, YYNGEE. The CDR3 covers 17 residues. In DNA form, the CDR3 reads TGTGCCAGCAGCTCCGTGGGAGGGAGTAGTTATAATTCACCCCTCCACTTT. This translates into CASSSVGGSSYNSPLHF.